This paragraph reports one T cell receptor (beta chain). This sample is part of a study of blood T cell repertoires in COVID-19. On the study more broadly: In each case, the material was cDNA or gDNA derived from T cells, B-cell-depleted T cells, or PBMCs.

V shed 4 bases, J shed 5 bases, and the junction held 9 bases outside the gene matches. The CDR3 runs 15 residues. CDR1 is MNHEY, CDR2 SMNVEV, per germline (reference sequence). Per the study methods: Nucleated cell counts were estimated from reference gene primer amplification. Measured with immunoSEQ multiplex PCR; TCRdb has only the in-frame clones, and not every one. That table supplies the V and J calls and clone size; D and trimming were determined from the DNA. The data show about 140,000 clones, around 84% seen once. Seattle enrolled patients during active infection and tracked them longitudinally.

The V and J genes are TRBV27 and TRBJ1-2; 8 bases are shared with TRBD1. This sequence was found in a man aged 30 to 45 with COVID-19, enrolled during active disease. Material: peripheral blood. The CDR3 here is CASSSGTGGEYGYTF. The CDR3, as DNA: TGTGCCAGCAGTTCCGGGACAGGTGGGGAATATGGCTACACCTTC.